These T cell receptor beta chains were read from a single sample in a study of T cells in Graves' hyperthyroidism and ophthalmopathy. Using its own MiXCR run on the multiplex PCR reads, TCRdb lists one record per CDR3 protein. There are hundreds of thousands of distinct CDR3 sequences in the sample; roughly 14% occur only once, and over 3.5% lies in the top ten. The sequenced material came from blood. These receptor sequences come from a woman between 40 and 55 years old with Graves' ophthalmopathy. The CDR3 runs from the conserved cysteine through the conserved F or W. A D gene is named only where the DNA matches it firmly. The size of a clone is reported for some rows only, either as once, few or many, or as a class for expanded clones.

>TRBJ2-7|TRBV11-3|many|-
TGTGCCAGCAGCCCAAACGGGGGAGCCGGGTACGAGCAGTACTTC
CASSPNGGAGYEQYF
>TRBJ2-7|TRBV27|many|TRBD2
TGTGCCAGCAGTCAGGGACTAGCGGGAGCTTACGAGCAGTACTTC
CASSQGLAGAYEQYF
>TRBJ1-5|TRBV20-1|many|TRBD1
TGCAGTGCTGTACAGGGGGCTCAGCCCCAGCATTTT
CSAVQGAQPQHF
>TRBJ1-3|TRBV30|few|-
TGTGCCTGGAGTGTATCCGCTGGAAACACCATATATTTT
CAWSVSAGNTIYF
>TRBJ2-7|TRBV7-9|once|TRBD1
TGTGCCAGCAGCTTGACAGGGTATCGAGTCGAGCAGTACTTC
CASSLTGYRVEQYF
>TRBJ1-6|TRBV7-2|many|-
TGTGCCAGCAGGTTACCAGACCAACCCCTCCACTTT
CASRLPDQPLHF
>TRBJ1-1|TRBV6-1|many|-
TGTGCCAGCAGCGTAGATTCAGGCGGATGGACTGAAGCTTTCTTT
CASSVDSGGWTEAFF
>TRBJ2-2|TRBV20-1|-|-
TGCAGTGCTAGGGCGGGATACACCGGGGAGCTGTTTTTT
CSARAGYTGELFF
>TRBJ2-2|TRBV18|few|TRBD1
TGTGCCAGCTCACCGGGGACAGGTCCTGATGGGGAGCTGTTTTTT
CASSPGTGPDGELFF
>TRBJ2-5|TRBV7-8|many|TRBD2
TGTGCCAGCAGCTTGAGGACTAGTTTGGAGACCCAGTACTTC
CASSLRTSLETQYF
>TRBJ2-5|TRBV7-3|-|TRBD2
TGTGCCAGCAGCTTTGTAGCGGGAGGGGGAGAGACCCAGTACTTC
CASSFVAGGGETQYF
>TRBJ1-1|TRBV11-2|-|-
TGTGCCAGCAGCTTAGATCCCCAAGGGAACACTGAAGCTTTCTTT
CASSLDPQGNTEAFF
>TRBJ1-2|TRBV20-1|few|TRBD1
TGCAGTGCTAGTGAGACAGGGGTTGGCTACACCTTC
CSASETGVGYTF
>TRBJ1-1|TRBV19|many|-
TGTGCCAGTAGGGCTCAGGGATCTTCAGCTTTCTTT
CASRAQGSSAFF
>TRBJ1-5|TRBV12-3/TRBV12-4|many|-
TGTGCCAGCAGTTTAGATAGCAATCAGCCCCAGCATTTT
CASSLDSNQPQHF